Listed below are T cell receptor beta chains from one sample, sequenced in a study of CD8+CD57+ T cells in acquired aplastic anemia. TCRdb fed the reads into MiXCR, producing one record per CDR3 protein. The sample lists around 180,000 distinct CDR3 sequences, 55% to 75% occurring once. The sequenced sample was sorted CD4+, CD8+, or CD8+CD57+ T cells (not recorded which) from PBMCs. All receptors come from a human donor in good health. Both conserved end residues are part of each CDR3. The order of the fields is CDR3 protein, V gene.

cdr3_aa: CSATTSGRNEQYF; v_call: TRBV20-1
cdr3_aa: CSACGRESTDTQYF; v_call: TRBV20-1
cdr3_aa: CASSESPHRQTQYF; v_call: TRBV10-1
cdr3_aa: CASSVGLSSYNEQFF; v_call: TRBV9
cdr3_aa: CSARDQETQYF; v_call: TRBV20-1
cdr3_aa: CASSLLPGSDTQYF; v_call: TRBV5-4
cdr3_aa: CASSIVWGHDEQYF; v_call: TRBV19
cdr3_aa: CSVDLGLAGGLTDTQYF; v_call: TRBV29-1
cdr3_aa: CASREGVGELFF; v_call: TRBV7-9
cdr3_aa: CASSITGALEAFF; v_call: TRBV12-3/TRBV12-4
cdr3_aa: CASRRDPFYVQYF; v_call: TRBV6-2/TRBV6-3
cdr3_aa: CSATRTGFSYEQYF; v_call: TRBV20-1
cdr3_aa: CATSETPSSGGSYNEQYF; v_call: TRBV24-1
cdr3_aa: CASRGTSGNEQFF; v_call: TRBV5-1
cdr3_aa: CASSSAVTANTGELFF; v_call: TRBV9
cdr3_aa: CATSSGDRNQPQHF; v_call: TRBV15
cdr3_aa: CASSALTGVNSPLHF; v_call: TRBV25-1
cdr3_aa: CATSDIGQPYEQYF; v_call: TRBV24-1
cdr3_aa: CASSSLADNEQFF; v_call: TRBV7-2
cdr3_aa: CSATGDSGDGELFF; v_call: TRBV20-1
cdr3_aa: CASSLEVGRAYEQYF; v_call: TRBV7-9
cdr3_aa: CASSTTSGSPHEQYF; v_call: TRBV7-2
cdr3_aa: CSVMLAGRGETQYF; v_call: TRBV29-1
cdr3_aa: CASSFLAGESYNEQFF; v_call: TRBV7-6
cdr3_aa: CAWSAGTDYEQYF; v_call: TRBV30
cdr3_aa: CASGSPDRGRYNEQFF; v_call: TRBV12-5
cdr3_aa: CASSLSQAMANEKLFF; v_call: TRBV5-5
cdr3_aa: CSATGTGQYF; v_call: TRBV20-1
cdr3_aa: CATSATGISTDTQYF; v_call: TRBV15
cdr3_aa: CASSGTTRETQYF; v_call: TRBV10-1
cdr3_aa: CASSLEAGGRSYNEQFF; v_call: TRBV6-6
cdr3_aa: CASLGYEQYF; v_call: TRBV6-4
cdr3_aa: CASGGGVIQETQYF; v_call: TRBV19
cdr3_aa: CASSVRDGGLDVSRPQHF; v_call: TRBV2
cdr3_aa: CASSLQSTGTTYEQYF; v_call: TRBV7-2
cdr3_aa: CSASTKISGKTEAFF; v_call: TRBV20-1
cdr3_aa: CASSKNGMARQGNSPLHF; v_call: TRBV13
cdr3_aa: CASSVGQGSYGYTF; v_call: TRBV9
cdr3_aa: CASSEFRTGGYTF; v_call: TRBV10-2
cdr3_aa: CASSYSGQGDTEAFF; v_call: TRBV6-5
cdr3_aa: CSALPGTGDQYF; v_call: TRBV20-1
cdr3_aa: CASSLKEGSGELFF; v_call: TRBV27
cdr3_aa: CASSAGRNPATNEKLFF; v_call: TRBV9
cdr3_aa: CASSTQLASNQPQHF; v_call: TRBV19
cdr3_aa: CASSEWLAPNEQFF; v_call: TRBV2
cdr3_aa: CSGRSSSYNEQFF; v_call: TRBV29-1
cdr3_aa: CASSLAGMDYEAFF; v_call: TRBV5-1
cdr3_aa: CASSLGLAGGEQFF; v_call: TRBV27